Shown below are 16 T cell receptor beta chains from a single sample sequenced in a study of T cells in Graves' hyperthyroidism and ophthalmopathy. TCR beta CDR3 regions were amplified from RNA transcripts. TCR CDR3 regions were first amplified by RT-PCR with HTBI primers. MiXCR was run by TCRdb on the multiplex PCR reads, yielding one entry per CDR3 protein. The sample carries about 600,000 distinct CDR3 sequences, 11% to 15% recorded once. Input material: blood. The receptors shown here come from a woman younger than 35 with Graves' ophthalmopathy.

This chain links TRBV3-1 with TRBJ2-3; 9 bases agree with TRBD2. From germline, CDR1 is LGHDT and CDR2 YNNKEL (reference sequence). The CDR3 has 17 amino acids. V trimming: 1 base; J trimming: 1 base; junction bases outside the gene matches: 6. The chain's CDR3 is CASSQVTSGARTDTQYF. The CDR3 coding sequence is TGTGCCAGCAGCCAAGTGACTAGCGGAGCCCGCACAGATACGCAGTATTTT.

The chain carries TRBV12-5 and TRBJ2-2; D is uncertain. Germline V gene sequence: CDR1 LGHNT, CDR2 FRNRAP. The CDR3 spans 14 residues. Trimming removed 0 bases from V and 5 bases from J, with 7 bases in between. The CDR3 loop is CASGLVRSTGELFF. The CDR3 DNA reads TGTGCTAGTGGTTTGGTACGGAGTACCGGGGAGCTGTTTTTT.

This clonotype was detected only a few times. The chain recombines TRBV18 with TRBJ1-1; 7 nucleotides agree with TRBD1. Germline V gene lookup returns CDR1 KGHSH and CDR2 LQKENI. V shed 1 base, J shed 7 bases, and the junction held 9 bases outside the gene matches. CDR3 length: 15 residues. This CDR3 reads CASSPLTRQGDEAFF. CDR3 DNA: TGTGCCAGCTCACCACTTACTCGACAGGGTGATGAAGCTTTCTTT.

At least ten counts were recorded for this clonotype. This rearrangement joins TRBV28 to TRBJ2-5; D is uncertain. Germline CDR1 reads MDHEN; CDR2 reads SYDVKM. V was pared by 3 bases and J by 5 bases, with 25 bases between. This CDR3 contains 18 residues. The CDR3 DNA reads TGTGCCAGCAGTTTCGGTTCTCCAGCACACCCGTCTGCGGAGACCCAGTACTTC. Its protein product is CASSFGSPAHPSAETQYF. The full variable domain, its missing parts supplied by reference TRBV28 and TRBJ2-5, is DVKVTQSSRYLVKRTGEKVFLECVQDMDHENMFWYRQDPGLGLRLIYFSYDVKMKEKGDIPEGYSVSREKKERFSLILESASTNQTSMYLCASSFGSPAHPSAETQYFGPGTRLLVL.

This clonotype appeared many times. J is TRBJ1-1 and V is TRBV28; 7 bases are a match to TRBD1. The V gene end was trimmed by 4 bases and the J gene end by 7 bases; junction bases not matched to a gene: 6. Germline CDR1 and CDR2: MDHEN and SYDVKM. The CDR3 has 13 residues. The CDR3 sequence is CASSYDRDFEAFF. The CDR3, as DNA: TGTGCCAGCAGTTACGACAGGGACTTTGAAGCTTTCTTT.

Ten or more counts support this clonotype. The rearrangement links TRBV2 to TRBJ1-5; TRBD1 matches 7 bases. Germline assignment: CDR1 SNHLY and CDR2 FYNNEI. V shed 6 bases, J shed 3 bases, and the junction held 5 bases outside the gene matches. CDR3 length equals 14 residues. The chain's CDR3 is CASRDDRDNQPQHF. CDR3 DNA: TGTGCCAGCAGGGACGACAGGGACAATCAGCCCCAGCATTTT.

This clonotype was seen at least ten times. The V and J genes are TRBV7-9 and TRBJ2-7; D tentatively fits TRBD1 or TRBD2 (5 bases each). Trimming removed 5 bases at V and 3 bases at J, with 14 bases between. The CDR3 covers 14 residues. The germline gives CDR1 SEHNR, CDR2 FQNEAQ (reference sequence). The CDR3 coding sequence is TGTGCCAGCAGCCCGGTGGGGACCATCTACGAGCAGTACTTC. It encodes CASSPVGTIYEQYF.

This clonotype was seen ten or more times. The rearrangement uses TRBV9 and TRBJ2-3, with TRBD2 matching over 9 bases. The CDR3 length is 15 residues. J was trimmed by 3 bases and V by 1 base; bases with no gene match: 3. Germline loops: CDR1 SGDLS, CDR2 YYNGEE. This CDR3 reads CASSVSLAGTDTQYF. The CDR3 region has the DNA TGTGCCAGCAGCGTATCCCTAGCGGGAACAGATACGCAGTATTTT.

This clonotype has a count of ten or more. This chain connects TRBV4-2 to TRBJ2-3, with TRBD2 matching 12 bases. Germline lookup yields CDR1 LGHNA and CDR2 YNFKEQ. The CDR3 is made up of 17 amino acids. Trimming cost V 4 bases and J 0 bases; bases outside gene matches: 5. This CDR3 is CASSPPLAGGSTDTQYF. DNA for the CDR3: TGTGCCAGCAGCCCCCCGCTAGCGGGAGGGAGCACAGATACGCAGTATTTT.

This clonotype was counted ten times or more. The V gene is TRBV6-2 or TRBV6-3, the J gene TRBJ2-7; TRBD2 matches at 10 bases. The germline V gene encodes CDR1 MNHEY and CDR2 SVGEGT. This CDR3 contains 18 residues. Unmatched junction bases numbered 20, after V lost 7 bases and J lost 5 bases. CDR3 protein: CASKVRQVPKREGDEQYF. In DNA form, the CDR3 reads TGTGCCAGCAAGGTTCGTCAAGTTCCCAAGCGGGAGGGCGACGAGCAGTACTTC.

Many counts were recorded for this clonotype. The rearrangement joins TRBV28 to TRBJ2-3, with 11 bases that match TRBD2. Looked up from germline, CDR1 is MDHEN and CDR2 is SYDVKM. With 3 bases clipped from V and 7 bases from J, the junction kept 3 bases outside the gene matches. This CDR3 region has 14 residues. The CDR3 loop reads CASSLASGRYTQYF. DNA of the CDR3: TGTGCCAGCAGTTTGGCTAGCGGGAGGTATACGCAGTATTTT.

Notes on this clonotype: This clone may be a read error of a much larger clone one base away. The V and J genes are TRBV20-1 and TRBJ2-7, with D perhaps matching TRBD1 or TRBD2 (6 bases each). V was pared by 0 bases and J by 6 bases, with 12 bases between. The germline V gene has CDR1 DFQATT and CDR2 SNEGSKA (reference sequence). The CDR3 has 13 residues. This CDR3 reads CSARDVRGGEQYF. The CDR3 bases are TGCAGTGCTAGAGATGTCAGGGGAGGCGAGCAGTACTTC.

This clonotype came up many times. In DNA form, the CDR3 reads TGTGCCATCAGTGTACAGAGGAACACTGAAGCTTTCTTT. Translated, it gives CAISVQRNTEAFF. The V and J genes are TRBV10-3 and TRBJ1-1; no firm D call. Germline CDR1 ENHRY, CDR2 SYGVKD. The CDR3 is made up of 13 amino acids. V was cut by 4 bases and J by 1 base, with 7 bases left in between.

This clonotype was seen at least ten times. The V gene is TRBV20-1, the J gene TRBJ2-1; TRBD2 agrees at 12 bases. This CDR3 is 17 amino acids long. The germline gives CDR1 DFQATT, CDR2 SNEGSKA (reference sequence). The CDR3 protein is CSCDETSGRATYNEQFF. DNA for the CDR3: TGCAGCTGCGACGAGACTAGCGGGAGAGCTACCTACAATGAGCAGTTCTTC.

As to this clonotype: This may come from a read error, since a much larger clone is one base off. The CDR3 does not end in the conserved phenylalanine or tryptophan, so this is likely a read error. The V and J genes are TRBV6-1 and TRBJ1-1; no clear D gene. Germline lookup yields CDR1 MNHNS and CDR2 SASEGT. Trimming cost V 6 bases and J 4 bases, with 6 bases left between them. The CDR3 is 11 amino acids. CDR3 nucleotide sequence: TGTGCCAGCAGGGAGAGCACTGAAGCTTTCCTT. This translates into CASRESTEAFL.

The chain links TRBV5-6 to TRBJ2-1, with 9 bases fitting TRBD1. Germline V gene data show CDR1 as SGHDT and CDR2 as YYEEEE. The CDR3 has 16 residues. With 3 bases clipped from V and 3 bases from J, the junction kept 7 bases outside the gene matches. The CDR3 region is CASSWFRDRVYNEQFF. The CDR3 coding sequence is TGTGCCAGCAGCTGGTTCCGGGACAGGGTCTACAATGAGCAGTTCTTC.